The 12 T cell receptor beta chains presented below share a single source sample, sequenced in a study of cytomegalovirus exposure and HLA in healthy donors. PCR primers comprised 60 Vbeta and 13 Jbeta primers. TCRdb's copy holds only in-frame clones and misses some; the assay was immunoSEQ multiplex PCR. Of roughly 180,000 clones listed, more than 65% are singletons. Sequencing was carried out using PBMCs. These receptors were taken from a male donor in good health and CMV-seronegative.

The gene calls are TRBV5-1 and TRBJ1-3, with 11 bases identical to TRBD1. The CDR3 contains 22 residues. Germline lookup yields CDR1 SGHRS and CDR2 YFSETQ. V gave up 4 bases and J gave up 0 bases; unmatched junction bases: 21. The DNA for the CDR3 is TGCGCCAGCAGCCCTTACTACGGACAGGGGGCTGTAATCCCTAGCTCTGGAAACACCATATATTTT. Protein sequence: CASSPYYGQGAVIPSSGNTIYF.

The chain is built from TRBV7-7 and TRBJ2-1, with D perhaps matching TRBD1 (6 bases). The germline CDR1 and CDR2 sequences are SSHAT and FNYEAQ (reference sequence). CDR3 length equals 16 residues. Trimming took 5 bases from V and 7 from J, leaving 21 bases between them. The CDR3: CASSPAPMGALNEQFF. DNA for the CDR3: TGTGCCAGCAGCCCAGCCCCCATGGGGGCCTTGAATGAGCAGTTCTTC.

The chain carries TRBV2 and TRBJ1-5, with D unresolved. There are 16 residues in the CDR3. V was cut by 3 bases and J by 1 base, with 13 bases left in between. Germline V gene data show CDR1 as SNHLY and CDR2 as FYNNEI. This CDR3 reads CASSDLRVESNQPQHF. The CDR3 DNA reads TGTGCCAGCAGTGATCTGAGGGTTGAAAGCAATCAGCCCCAGCATTTT.

The chain carries TRBV27 and TRBJ1-2, with D possibly TRBD1 on 5 matching bases. The CDR3 has 15 residues. The germline V and J ends were trimmed by 4 bases and 5 bases, with 17 bases remaining between them. Germline V gene lookup returns CDR1 MNHEY and CDR2 SMNVEV (reference sequence). CDR3 bases: TGTGCCAGCAGTTCCCGAAGGACGGGGGGATATGGCTACACCTTC. It encodes CASSSRRTGGYGYTF.

The V call is TRBV6-1, the J call TRBJ2-7; TRBD1 matches at 7 bases. The CDR3 sequence is 13 residues long. V was pared by 8 bases and J by 4 bases, with 8 bases of the junction left unmatched. Germline values: CDR1 MNHNS, CDR2 SASEGT. The CDR3 sequence is CASQDRTRYEQYF. The CDR3 region has the DNA TGTGCCAGCCAGGACAGGACCCGATACGAGCAGTACTTC.

The genes are TRBV15 and TRBJ2-1, with 11 bases fitting TRBD2. J lost 5 bases, V lost 5 bases, and 14 bases had no gene match. This CDR3 comprises 18 residues. Germline CDR1 is LNHNV and CDR2 is YYDKDF (reference sequence). Here the CDR3 reads CATSVEGSGLAADNEQFF. CDR3 DNA: TGTGCCACCAGCGTCGAGGGCTCGGGACTAGCGGCCGACAATGAGCAGTTCTTC.

This sequence joins TRBV7-9 and TRBJ2-1; the match to TRBD2 covers 11 bases. This CDR3 spans 15 amino acids. Losses at the gene ends were 4 bases for V and 7 bases for J; bases not matched to a gene: 6. Looked up from germline, CDR1 is SEHNR and CDR2 is FQNEAQ (reference sequence). CDR3 sequence: CASSYTSGSRNEQFF. CDR3 coding DNA: TGTGCCAGCAGCTACACTAGCGGGAGTCGGAATGAGCAGTTCTTC.

This clone was seen once. The genes are TRBV29-1 and TRBJ1-3; 7 bases match TRBD1. V lost 4 bases and J lost 2; bases outside the gene matches: 5. CDR3 size: 14 residues. CDR1 is SQVTM, CDR2 ANQGSEA, per germline. CDR3 DNA sequence: TGCAGCGTTGGGCATGGGACAGCTGGAAACACCATATATTTT. It specifies CSVGHGTAGNTIYF.

The CDR3 region is CSSTGTGRSTEAFF. CDR3 DNA: TGCAGCTCCACTGGGACAGGGAGGAGCACTGAAGCTTTCTTT. This chain links TRBV29-1 with TRBJ1-1; the match to TRBD1 covers 9 bases. J was trimmed by 4 bases and V by 8 bases; bases with no gene match: 11. This CDR3 has 14 residues. Germline CDR1 SQVTM, CDR2 ANQGSEA.

The rearrangement links TRBV7-3 to TRBJ2-3; the match to TRBD2 covers 9 bases. J lost 4 bases, V lost 0 bases, and 5 bases had no gene match. The germline V gene has CDR1 SGHTA and CDR2 FQGTGA. There are 16 residues in the CDR3. The CDR3 reads CASSLTAGGSSDTQYF. CDR3 in DNA: TGTGCCAGCAGCTTAACGGCGGGAGGGTCCTCAGATACGCAGTATTTT.

The J gene is TRBJ1-1, the V gene TRBV4-3; D not certain. The CDR3 runs to 13 residues. Germline V gene lookup returns CDR1 LGHNA and CDR2 YSLEER. Trimming left V 0 bases short and J 10 bases short, with 12 bases between. CDR3 nucleotides: TGCGCCAGCAGCCAAGATAGGGAGACGCCAGCTTTCTTT. Translation: CASSQDRETPAFF.

V is TRBV4-2 and J is TRBJ1-4, with 11 bases fitting TRBD1. Per germline, CDR1 LGHNA and CDR2 YNFKEQ. V gave up 0 bases and J gave up 8 bases; unmatched junction bases: 5. This CDR3 is built from 16 residues. CDR3 sequence (DNA): TGTGCCAGCAGCCAAGATGGACAGGGGGCCAGGGAAAAACTGTTTTTT. It yields the protein CASSQDGQGAREKLFF.